The rows below give T cell receptor beta chains drawn from one sample of a study of cytomegalovirus exposure and HLA in healthy donors. Clones were sequenced by immunoSEQ multiplex PCR, and TCRdb holds only the in-frame ones, with some missing. The table has around 45,000 clones, roughly 92% seen once. Sequencing input: PBMCs. These receptors were taken from a man aged 18 to 30 in good health and CMV-seronegative. CDR3s include the opening cysteine and the closing phenylalanine or tryptophan. Each record gives: clone size, J gene, V gene, D gene, CDR3 DNA, CDR3 protein. D genes are given only for firm matches. Size is stated for part of the rows, as once, few or many counts, or as a class when the clone is expanded.

>.|TRBJ2-4|TRBV6-6|TRBD1
TGTGCCAGCAGCCCGGGACAGCCGCCGAACATTCAGTACTTC
CASSPGQPPNIQYF
>.|TRBJ2-3|TRBV19|.
TGTGCCAGTAGTCAGGGGAAAAGGGACACAGATACGCAGTATTTT
CASSQGKRDTDTQYF
>.|TRBJ1-6|TRBV18|.
TGTGCCAGCTCACCTGGGTGGGGCGAACAGGGAAGTTCACCCCTCCACTTT
CASSPGWGEQGSSPLHF
>once|TRBJ2-7|TRBV6-5|TRBD1
TGTGCCAGCAGCGTTACTGCGGGACAGGGAAACGAGCAGTACTTC
CASSVTAGQGNEQYF
>.|TRBJ2-1|TRBV11-2|.
TGTGCCAGCAGCTTAGGTAGCGTCGGTGAGCAGTTCTTC
CASSLGSVGEQFF
>.|TRBJ2-1|TRBV7-3|TRBD1
TGTGCCAGCAGCTTACGCGGGGACAGGGCGGATGAGCAGTTCTTC
CASSLRGDRADEQFF
>.|TRBJ2-5|TRBV7-2|.
TGTGCCAGCAGCTCCCTAGGAAGTAAGGAGACCCAGTACTTC
CASSSLGSKETQYF
>.|TRBJ1-4|TRBV18|.
TGTGCCAGCTCACCGACAGGTGACCGGACCGAAAAACTGTTTTTT
CASSPTGDRTEKLFF
>.|TRBJ1-1|TRBV15|.
TGTGCCACCAGCAGAGGGGTGGAGATAAGTTACTTGACTGAAGCTTTCTTT
CATSRGVEISYLTEAFF
>.|TRBJ2-1|TRBV5-1|.
TGCGCCAGCAGCTCCTTACAGGGCAATGAGCAGTTCTTC
CASSSLQGNEQFF
>.|TRBJ1-2|TRBV19|.
TGTGCCAGTAGTCTCGGAAACGGGAACTATGGCTACACCTTC
CASSLGNGNYGYTF
>.|TRBJ1-1|TRBV9|.
TGTGCCAGCAGCCAGACGGGGAAGGGGGCTGAAGCTTTCTTT
CASSQTGKGAEAFF
>.|TRBJ2-3|TRBV6-6|TRBD1
TGTGCCAGCAGTTACGGGGACAGGGCTAGCACAGATACGCAGTATTTT
CASSYGDRASTDTQYF
>.|TRBJ1-2|TRBV4-3|.
TGCGCCAGCAGCCAAGATGGACAGAGTCTCTATGGCTACACCTTC
CASSQDGQSLYGYTF
>once|TRBJ2-1|TRBV5-1|TRBD1
TGCGCCAGCAGCTGGCAACCGGGACAGGGGGAGGAAGGTGAGCAGTTCTTC
CASSWQPGQGEEGEQFF
>.|TRBJ1-1|TRBV16|.
TGTGCCAGCAGCCTCCTTGGGGGGGGCGGGTGGCCTGAAGCTTTCTTT
CASSLLGGGGWPEAFF